A selection of T cell receptor beta chains follows, all from one sample in a study of control samples from healthy donors and cancer patients. Profiled with immunoSEQ multiplex PCR; TCRdb holds only in-frame clones, not every one. Of around 90,000 clones in the sample, about 85% were seen once. Sequencing was carried out using blood. Receptors originate from a middle-aged woman in good health. Both conserved end residues are part of each CDR3. The D gene is left open where the match is weak. Only part of the rows carry a size: once, few, many, or a class if the clone is expanded.

V gene	J gene	D gene	clone size	CDR3 DNA	CDR3 protein
TRBV24-1	TRBJ1-1	TRBD1	NA	TGTGCCACCAGTGATTCAAGGACAGGGGCCCTTGAAGCTTTCTTT	CATSDSRTGALEAFF
TRBV4-1	TRBJ1-2	TRBD1	few	TGCGCCAGCAGCCAAACGCGGGACAGTCACTATGGCTACACCTTC	CASSQTRDSHYGYTF
TRBV5-4	TRBJ1-1	NA	once	TGTGCCAGCAGCTTGCGGGACTCCACTGAAGCTTTCTTT	CASSLRDSTEAFF
TRBV7-9	TRBJ2-3	NA	once	TGTGCCAGCAGCTTAGGGAGGGGGTCAGATACGCAGTATTTT	CASSLGRGSDTQYF
TRBV15	TRBJ1-5	NA	NA	TGTGCCACCAGCGGGGGGCCTGGCAATCAGCCCCAGCATTTT	CATSGGPGNQPQHF
TRBV30	TRBJ1-2	NA	NA	TGTGCCTGGAGTGTGGAAGTCTCCCGTGGCTACACCTTC	CAWSVEVSRGYTF
TRBV30	TRBJ1-2	NA	NA	TGTGCCTGGAGTGGCGCAGTTAACTATGGCTACACCTTC	CAWSGAVNYGYTF
TRBV7-2	TRBJ1-2	NA	NA	TGTGCCAGCAGCCCCAACTCAGGAAGGGGGGGGCCTGGCTACACCTTC	CASSPNSGRGGPGYTF
TRBV19	TRBJ2-3	TRBD1	few	TGTGCCAGTCGACGGGGACAGGGGTTTCCCGATACGCAGTATTTT	CASRRGQGFPDTQYF
TRBV7-2	TRBJ1-1	TRBD1	NA	TGTGCCAGCAGCGCAACAGGGGGATACACTGAAGCTTTCTTT	CASSATGGYTEAFF
TRBV7-8	TRBJ1-6	TRBD1	NA	TGTGCCAGCAGCTTAAGGGTATTCCGGGACAGGGTGAATTCACCCCTCCACTTT	CASSLRVFRDRVNSPLHF
TRBV19	TRBJ2-3	NA	once	TGTGCCAGTAGTCAGGGGTTCACAGATACGCAGTATTTT	CASSQGFTDTQYF
TRBV6-6	TRBJ1-3	NA	NA	TGTGCCAGCAGCCGACAGGATAACTCTGGAAACACCATATATTTT	CASSRQDNSGNTIYF
TRBV7-2	TRBJ1-2	NA	NA	TGTGCCAGCAGCCGGGATCTATCTAACTATGGCTACACCTTC	CASSRDLSNYGYTF
TRBV2	TRBJ1-1	NA	NA	TGTGCCAGCAGTGTTGGCACAGGGATGAACACTGAAGCTTTCTTT	CASSVGTGMNTEAFF
TRBV29-1	TRBJ1-1	TRBD1	NA	TGCAGCGTTGAAGATTTATACGCAGGGGGAGAAGCTTTCTTT	CSVEDLYAGGEAFF
TRBV4-3	TRBJ1-2	TRBD1	few	TGCGCCAGCAGCCAAGGGACAGGGGGTAACGGCTACACCTTC	CASSQGTGGNGYTF
TRBV30	TRBJ1-2	NA	NA	TGTGCCTGGACGGGTGTTTTGCGGAATCCTTCCAACTATGGCTACACCTTC	CAWTGVLRNPSNYGYTF
TRBV2	TRBJ1-2	NA	NA	TGTGCCAGCAGTGAATCCTCGGTCTATGGCTACACCTTC	CASSESSVYGYTF